The 27 T cell receptor beta chains below come from one sample, sequenced in a study of tumor and adjacent non-tumor tissue in lung cancer. TCRbeta libraries were built with three rounds of nested PCR, modified from ARM-PCR. MiXCR, applied by TCRdb to the multiplex PCR reads, yields one record per CDR3 protein. This table holds some 66,000 distinct CDR3 sequences, about 61% found once. RNA was extracted from bulk tissue without any cell sorting. Distant lung tissue was collected more than 3 cm away from the tumor edge. Sequences were obtained from distant non-tumor lung tissue. The receptor set was obtained from a man aged 65 to 79 with non-small cell lung cancer.

Notes on this clonotype: One end of the junction is discordant with germline, which a read error may explain. The chain carries TRBV11-2 and TRBJ2-1; a possible D gene is TRBD2 (6 bases). The CDR3 extends over 16 amino acids. CDR1 is SGHAT, CDR2 FQNNGV, per germline. In DNA form, the CDR3 reads TGTGCCAACAGCTTTTCTACGGGGGTCTCCTACAATGAGCTGTTCTTC. Its translation is CANSFSTGVSYNELFF.

Concerning this clonotype itself: It is likely a read error, because the conserved phenylalanine at the end of the CDR3 is missing. The chain combines TRBV20-1 with TRBJ2-7; perhaps TRBD1 as D (5 bases). Germline-derived CDR1 and CDR2 are DFQATT and SNEGSKA (reference sequence). This CDR3 is 13 amino acids long. CDR3 bases: TGCAGTGCTAGACGGACAAGTACCTACAAGCAGTACTTG. This codes for CSARRTSTYKQYL.

With respect to this clonotype: A read error is possible here, since a much larger clone lies one base away. This chain connects TRBV5-6 to TRBJ2-7; TRBD1 aligns across 8 bases. This CDR3 is built from 16 residues. V lost 4 bases to trimming and J lost 6 bases; unmatched junction nucleotides: 15. From germline, CDR1 is SGHDT and CDR2 YYEEEE. The chain's CDR3 is CASSQRWDRRGLEQYF. The CDR3 DNA is TGTGCCAGCAGCCAAAGGTGGGACAGGAGGGGGCTCGAGCAGTACTTC.

With respect to this clonotype: Since no conserved phenylalanine or tryptophan closes the CDR3, a read error is the likely cause. The chain has TRBV4-1 and TRBJ2-2; the match to TRBD2 covers 7 bases. This CDR3 is 16 amino acids long. Germline values: CDR1 MGHRA, CDR2 YSYEKL. In DNA form, the CDR3 reads TGCGCCAGCAGCCTCCAGCGGGAAGCCTACACCGGGGGGCTGTTTGTT. Amino acids: CASSLQREAYTGGLFV.

Ten or more counts support this clonotype. V usage is TRBV12-3 or TRBV12-4 and J usage is TRBJ2-7; D is undetermined. The CDR3 runs to 15 residues. V lost 3 bases to trimming and J lost 5 bases, with 17 bases between them. The CDR3 sequence is CASSFASIGFDEQYF. CDR3 bases: TGTGCCAGCAGTTTTGCCAGTATCGGTTTCGACGAGCAGTACTTC.

Concerning this clonotype itself: The junction and the germline gene differ at one end; a read error may be behind it. This chain connects TRBV6-2 or TRBV6-3 to TRBJ2-4; unclear D gene. CDR3 length equals 16 residues. Germline assignment: CDR1 MNHEY and CDR2 SVGEGT. The CDR3 nucleotides are TGTGCCACAAACTCCAGGAGTAGTCTAGACAAAGACATTCAGTACTTC. Residues: CATNSRSSLDKDIQYF.

A note on this clonotype: A much larger clone is a single base away; this may be a read error. The V call is TRBV5-6, the J call TRBJ2-3; TRBD1 matches 7 bases. Germline V gene lookup returns CDR1 SGHDT and CDR2 YYEEEE. The junction had 3 bases not matched to a gene; V was cut back by 8 bases and J by 6 bases. This CDR3 has 11 residues. The CDR3 region has the DNA TGTGCCAGGAGCAGGGGGGATACGCAGTATTTT. Its translation: CARSRGDTQYF.

On this clonotype: The germline gene is not matched at one end of the junction; a read error may be the cause. The chain combines TRBV5-1 with TRBJ2-3; tentatively, D is TRBD1 or TRBD2 (5 bases each). Looked up from germline, CDR1 is SGHRS and CDR2 is YFSETQ. The CDR3 covers 16 residues. In nucleotides, the CDR3 is TGCGCCAGCAGCGATGAGGGGCTCCGGGGTACAGATACACAGTATTTT. This translates into CASSDEGLRGTDTQYF.

This clonotype was observed many times. The chain carries TRBV5-4 and TRBJ2-5; possible D gene TRBD2, 5 bases. This CDR3 is built from 15 residues. The V end lost 4 bases, the J end lost 1 base, and 14 bases lay between the germline ends. The germline V gene encodes CDR1 SGHNT and CDR2 YYREEE (reference sequence). As DNA, the CDR3 is TGTGCCAGCAGCCCTCCGGGGAGACTCCAAGAGACCCAGTACTTC. Protein: CASSPPGRLQETQYF.

On this clonotype: Mismatch with germline at one junction end may stem from a read error. The rearrangement links TRBV11-3 to TRBJ2-7, with unresolved D. CDR1 is SGHNT, CDR2 YENEEA, per germline. This CDR3 is built from 14 residues. The CDR3: CASSPRQGRYERYF. The CDR3 coding sequence is TGTGCCAGCAGCCCTCGACAAGGCCGCTACGAGCGGTACTTC. The full variable domain, completed using reference TRBV11-3 and TRBJ2-7, is EAGVVQSPRYKIIEKKQPVAFWCNPISGHNTLYWYLQNLGQGPELLIRYENEEAVDDSQLPKDRFSAERLKGVDSTLKIQPAELGDSAVYLCASSPRQGRYERYFGPGTRLTVT.

This chain links TRBV29-1 with TRBJ2-1, with D perhaps being TRBD1 or TRBD2 (5 bases each). Trimming stripped 8 bases from V and 7 bases from J, with 30 bases between. In germline, CDR1 is SQVTM, CDR2 ANQGSEA. The CDR3 has 17 amino acids. The DNA for the CDR3 is TGCAGCATGGTTGGGGTGGGGGTTCGGACACGCGGGAATGAGCAGTTCTTC. This encodes CSMVGVGVRTRGNEQFF.

This clonotype occurred many times. This rearrangement joins TRBV5-6 to TRBJ1-1; the match to TRBD1 covers 10 bases. Per germline, CDR1 SGHDT and CDR2 YYEEEE. The CDR3 totals 17 residues. The ends lost 0 bases at V and 1 base at J; junction bases unmatched: 6. The CDR3 DNA follows: TGTGCCAGCAGCTTGGTGGACAGGGGGTTTCAGAACACTGAAGCTTTCTTT. Residues: CASSLVDRGFQNTEAFF.

This clonotype was seen once. This clone may be a read error of a much larger clone one base away. This chain links TRBV12-3 or TRBV12-4 with TRBJ2-1, with TRBD2 as a possible D gene (6 bases). The CDR3 runs to 15 residues. Between the trimmed V and J ends, which lost 6 bases and 7 bases, there was a span of 19 bases. This CDR3 reads CASRRLPGVGNEQFF. CDR3 bases: TGTGCCAGCAGGCGACTACCGGGGGTGGGGAATGAGCAGTTCTTC.

As regards this clonotype: The junction does not match germline at one end; this may be a read error. V and J are TRBV5-5 and TRBJ1-5; TRBD1 is a possible D gene (6 bases). Germline V gene sequence: CDR1 SGHKS, CDR2 YYEKEE (reference sequence). CDR3 size: 14 residues. The CDR3 DNA reads TGTGCCAGCAGCTTTAACAGGGAGTCCCAGCCCCAACATTTT. Amino acids: CASSFNRESQPQHF.

This clonotype was recorded only once. The genes are TRBV12-3 or TRBV12-4 and TRBJ2-7, with a tentative D call TRBD1 (5 bases). V shed 5 bases and J shed 4 bases, with 12 bases lying between them. This CDR3 has 13 amino acids. CDR3 in amino acids: CASSLTRVYEQYF. Written as DNA, the CDR3 is TGTGCCAGCAGTCTTACCAGGGTTTACGAGCAGTACTTC.

To note about this clonotype: The junction does not match germline at one end; this may be a read error. The V call is TRBV4-2, the J call TRBJ1-3; no clear D gene. This CDR3 has 15 residues. From germline, CDR1 is LGHNA and CDR2 YNFKEQ. The CDR3 DNA reads TGTGCCAGCGGCCAGGCGGGCGGATCTGGAAACACCATATATTTT. It translates to CASGQAGGSGNTIYF.

The rearrangement links TRBV30 to TRBJ2-7; TRBD2 matches at 8 bases. V was clipped by 0 bases and J by 11 bases; unmatched bases: 12. CDR3 size: 14 residues. CDR1 and CDR2 (germline): GTSNPN, SVGIG (reference sequence). The CDR3 coding sequence is TGTGCCTGGAGTGTACAGAGCGGGAGTTACAAGGAGTACTTC. Translation gives CAWSVQSGSYKEYF.

Details on this clonotype: This may stem from a read error, because a much larger clone lies one nucleotide away. The V call is TRBV10-3, the J call TRBJ2-3; 8 nucleotides agree with TRBD2. Germline-derived CDR1 and CDR2 are ENHRY and SYGVKD. Trimming removed 11 bases from V and 2 bases from J; junction bases left unmatched: 12. The CDR3 has 15 residues. CDR3 DNA sequence: TGTGCCCATAAGGGGGAGCGGGAGAACACAGATACGCAGTATTTT. Its protein product is CAHKGERENTDTQYF.

V gene TRBV6-5 combines with J gene TRBJ1-3, with D uncertain. The CDR3 contains 14 residues. The germline V and J ends were trimmed by 0 bases and 7 bases, with 10 bases remaining between them. Per the germline V gene, CDR1 is MNHEY and CDR2 is SVGAGI. The DNA for the CDR3 is TGTGCCAGCAGTTACTCGAACCGCGGCAACACCATATATTTT. Amino acid sequence: CASSYSNRGNTIYF.

About this clonotype: This clone may be a read error of a much larger clone one base away. Since no conserved phenylalanine or tryptophan closes the CDR3, a read error is the likely cause. The chain is built from TRBV5-5 and TRBJ2-2; 11 bases line up with TRBD2. This CDR3 has 16 residues. Germline V gene data show CDR1 as SGHKS and CDR2 as YYEKEE (reference sequence). After removal of 4 bases from V and 7 bases from J, the junction contained 9 bases not matched to a gene. CDR3 in DNA: TGTGCCAGCAGCGTGCTAGCGGGAGGAGGTATCGGGGAGCTGTTTTTA. Its translation is CASSVLAGGGIGELFL.

The rearrangement joins TRBV21-1 to TRBJ2-7; the table's D call, TRBD1, was not checked against the DNA. TRBV21-1 is reported as a pseudogene. CDR3 length equals 14 residues. This CDR3 reads CANSKDRGTYEQYF. The CDR3 nucleotides are TGTGCCAACAGCAAAGATCGGGGGACCTACGAGCAGTACTTC.

Details on this clonotype: A much larger clone differs by one base, so this may be a read error. The rearrangement links TRBV6-2 or TRBV6-3 to TRBJ1-5; TRBD1 matches at 9 bases. Per the germline V gene, CDR1 is MNHEY and CDR2 is SVGEGT. V was pared by 6 bases and J by 6 bases, with 12 bases of the junction left unmatched. CDR3 length: 16 residues. Here the CDR3 DNA reads TGTGCCAGCAGCCTACAGGGACAGGGCGGCCGTCAGCCCCAGCATTTT. It specifies CASSLQGQGGRQPQHF.

V gene TRBV11-2 combines with J gene TRBJ2-3; D call uncertain. Germline-derived CDR1 and CDR2 are SGHAT and FQNNGV. V was clipped by 11 bases and J by 0 bases, with 18 bases between them. This CDR3 region has 15 residues. The CDR3 nucleotides are TGTGCCGGCATCTTACAAGGCTCTAGCACAGATACGCAGTATTTT. Encoded protein: CAGILQGSSTDTQYF. The variable domain in full, with the rest retrieved from reference TRBV11-2 and TRBJ2-3, is EAGVAQSPRYKIIEKRQSVAFWCNPISGHATLYWYQQILGQGPKLLIQFQNNGVVDDSQLPKDRFSAERLKGVDSTLKIQPAKLEDSAVYLCAGILQGSSTDTQYFGPGTRLTVL.

With regard to this clonotype: Just one base apart from a much larger clone, this may be a read error. The CDR3 carries no conserved terminal phenylalanine or tryptophan, so it likely arises from a read error. The chain has TRBV29-1 and TRBJ2-2; perhaps D is TRBD1 or TRBD2 (5 bases each). The CDR3 covers 13 residues. With 3 bases removed from V and 7 bases from J, the gap between germline ends came to 12 bases. Germline assignment: CDR1 SQVTM and CDR2 ANQGSEA. The CDR3 sequence is CSVESRESGELFC. DNA of the CDR3: TGCAGCGTTGAGTCCAGGGAGAGCGGGGAGCTGTTTTGT.

This sequence joins TRBV4-1 and TRBJ2-1; D not resolved. CDR1 and CDR2 (germline): MGHRA, YSYEKL. The CDR3 covers 18 residues. Trimming removed 0 bases from V and 8 bases from J, with 23 bases in between. The CDR3: CASSQDFGWRRMSDEQFF. CDR3 DNA sequence: TGCGCCAGCAGCCAAGATTTCGGCTGGAGACGCATGAGCGATGAGCAGTTCTTC.

A note on this clonotype: A single base separates this from a much larger clone, so it may be a read error. As the CDR3 is not closed by the conserved phenylalanine or tryptophan, this likely results from a read error. The CDR3 is CASSSKAGETQYV. CDR3 coding DNA: TGTGCCAGCAGTTCAAAAGCAGGGGAGACCCAGTACGTC. The rearrangement joins TRBV6-6 to TRBJ2-5; D possibly corresponds to TRBD1 (5 bases). The CDR3 length is 13 residues. Trimming left V 4 bases short and J 5 bases short, with 11 bases between. CDR1 and CDR2 from the germline V gene are MNHNY and SVGAGI (reference sequence).

The sample holds many counts of this clonotype. The V gene is TRBV6-1, the J gene TRBJ1-5; 10 bases agree with TRBD1. J lost 7 bases, V lost 7 bases, and 7 bases had no gene match. The CDR3 consists of 14 residues. Germline V gene sequence: CDR1 MNHNS, CDR2 SASEGT. In DNA form, the CDR3 reads TGTGCCAGCAAGGGGACAGGGGAATTACAGCCCCAGCATTTT. This sequence encodes CASKGTGELQPQHF.